The sample holds one count of the clone carrying this T cell receptor beta chain. Antigen specificity is unknown. These data belong to a study of OX40 agonist ivuxolimab in advanced cancers. Study background: Earlier treatment with anti-PD-1, anti-PD-L1 or anti-CTLA-4 was permitted, and 30% to 40% had received some.

Broader study findings: In the 0.1 to 3.0 mg/kg range, CD4+ and CD8+ blood T cells had expanded clonally by week 6. There were, on average, more expanded clones in CD8+ T cells than in CD4+.

The junction had 15 bases not matched to a gene; V was cut back by 8 bases and J by 3 bases. Germline CDR1 is MNHEY and CDR2 is SMNVEV (reference sequence). This CDR3 spans 17 amino acids. The investigators sampled blood at baseline, at cycle 4 day 1, and at cycle 7 day 1. Here immunoSEQ multiplex PCR was the method, and the copy in TCRdb shows in-frame clones only, minus some. In the table there are about 57,000 clones, roughly 91% of which are singletons. This chain links TRBV27 with TRBJ1-4, with 7 bases that match TRBD1. The source material was CD4+ or CD8+ T cells sorted from blood, sampled in a trial of the OX40 agonist ivuxolimab. This sequence was found in an adult with an advanced solid tumor such as melanoma, head and neck, liver or kidney cancer. CDR3 sequence: CASGIIPQGGPNEKLFF. In DNA form, the CDR3 reads TGTGCCAGCGGTATTATCCCGCAGGGGGGCCCTAATGAAAAACTGTTTTTT.